This TCR beta chain derives from a study of blood T cell repertoires in COVID-19 (dated by TCRdb to the early 2020s). With respect to the entire study: Collaborator samples came from the United States, Italy and Spain and covered acute and convalescent phases of COVID-19. The prospective study material was composed of cDNA or gDNA derived from T cells, B-cell-depleted T cells, or PBMCs. The dataset comprised deeply sampled blood TCRbeta repertoires from subjects exposed to, actively infected with, or recovered from COVID-19. The repertoires were made available in a free public database intended to serve as a resource for research on the immune response to SARS-CoV-2. Samples were obtained from the ongoing ImmuneRACE study (first 160 participants) and from 1,000 to 1,500 subjects provided by 6 global collaborators. The sample metadata nearly always contained a de-identified subject ID, COVID-19 status, age in years and sex. Where HLA class I and class II types were available, the types were taken from metadata supplied by the sample provider, not from assay-based typing.

Results the study describes overall, beyond this receptor: The quantity of clinical and demographic metadata differed by source and by participant and was supplied without curation.

Whole blood was collected in K2EDTA tubes by collaborating institutions according to the institutions' own protocols. For TCRbeta analysis, collaborators shipped samples as frozen whole blood, isolated PBMCs, or DNA extracted from either of those sample types. TCRbeta CDR3 regions were amplified from genomic DNA by means of the immunoSEQ Assay, a bias-controlled multiplex PCR. On the study's bioinformatics: Within the assay, amplification of reference gene primers was used to estimate how many nucleated cells each sample contained. Sequence reads were collapsed and filtered to measure the absolute abundance of every unique TCRbeta CDR3 rearrangement. For each sample, productive Simpson clonality was calculated as the square root of Simpson's diversity index across productive rearrangements. TCRdb limited this immuneACCESS table to in-frame rearrangements with V and J called. A share of clones is missing; checked studies link under half to unresolved V genes, and the rest is unexplained. That table is the source of V, J and clone size, and D and trimming were worked out from the DNA. The sample has about 65,000 clones on record, roughly 92% of them singletons. Less than 3.5% of the sample is held by the ten biggest clonotypes.

On this clone itself: Its antigen remains undetermined. No qualities accompany the bases; no much larger clone lies one base away.

Sequencing used peripheral blood. The sequence was collected from a man between 65 and 79 years old with active COVID-19.

The DNA sequence is given as TGTGCCATCAAGGGACAGGGCTACGAGCAGTACTTC. Translation gives CAIKGQGYEQYF. The sequence links TRBV10-3 to TRBJ2-7; 9 nucleotides in the junction match TRBD1. Per the germline V gene, ENHRY is the CDR1 and SYGVKD is the CDR2. From V the trimming removes 7 bases and from J it removes 3 bases, while the gene matches leave 1 base of the junction unaccounted for. From its cysteine to its phenylalanine, the CDR3 spans 12 amino acids. This entry keeps only the CDR3 DNA: 36 bases, framed from base 1.